This entry is about one TCR beta chain. The CDR3 covers 14 residues. CDR1 is SNHLY and CDR2 is FYNNEI in the germline V gene. Unmatched junction bases numbered 5, after V lost 5 bases and J lost 5 bases. This entry belongs to a study of blood T cell repertoires in COVID-19. Study details: The study drew acute and convalescent COVID-19 samples from the United States, Italy and Spain. T cells, B-cell-depleted T cells, or PBMCs provided the cDNA or gDNA that served as material.

Authors' methods: Reference gene primer amplification yielded estimated nucleated cell counts. The repertoire was sequenced with immunoSEQ multiplex PCR; TCRdb's copy has only in-frame clones and lacks some. Clone size and the V and J calls come from that table; the DNA yielded D and trimming. The sample holds 50,000 to 60,000 clones, about nine tenths seen once. Sequencing used peripheral blood. V usage is TRBV2 and J usage is TRBJ1-4; 7 bases fit TRBD1. The TCR sequence derives from a man aged 55-75 years with active COVID-19. CDR3 loop: CASSQDRRNEKLFF. The CDR3 region has the DNA TGTGCCAGCAGTCAGGACAGGCGGAATGAAAAACTGTTTTTT.